This entry is about one TCR beta chain. The target of this receptor is not known. No much larger clone is present one base from it, and per-base qualities are unavailable. The data derive from a study of T cells after yellow fever vaccination (dated by TCRdb to between 2018 and 2021). For the wider study: Libraries from fractions with low cell numbers were prepared with the SMART-Seq v4 Ultra Low Input RNA kit. To follow T-cell clones before and after primary and booster YFV17D yellow fever vaccination, bulk TCR alpha and beta repertoires were sequenced over time. Blood was drawn at multiple timepoints before and after primary and secondary immunization, with bulk PBMC replicates and cell subsets isolated. Two healthy male donors, one aged 18 to 30 and one aged 30 to 39 years, were included in the cohort. What the research found in general, with its limitations: Compared with the primary T-cell response, the secondary T-cell response was faster but weaker, reaching its peak on day 5 rather than on day 15. Most clones expanded after primary vaccination (approximately 96% of CD4 and 70% to 90% of CD8) were re-detected after the booster, suggesting that broad memory maintenance occurred. Computational filtering was required because FACS-sorted repertoires could contain abundant contaminating clonotypes from the bulk population. A small fraction of clonotypes appeared in both the CD4 and CD8 compartments, likely as a result of convergent recombination. Because only a couple of donors were included in the study, the extent to which the findings can be generalized is limited.

According to the study, the label for this sample's treatment or condition signals: live attenuated yellow fever vaccine strain. A standard Ficoll-Paque protocol was used to isolate PBMCs from peripheral blood. CD4 and CD8 T-cell fractions were isolated with Dynabeads CD4 and CD8 positive selection kits. TriZol was used to extract RNA from bulk PBMCs, from CD4 and CD8 fractions, and from dextramer-positive and dextramer-negative fractions. According to the germline V gene, CDR1 reads MGHRA and CDR2 reads YSYEKL. Including cysteine and phenylalanine, the CDR3 has 15 amino acids. Solely the CDR3 DNA is kept, with 45 bases framed from the first base. V is clipped by 3 bases and J by 7 bases, and the sequence between their germline boundaries is 16 bases long. TCR cDNA was made using 5'RACE template switching, a step that added a universal primer site and unique molecular identifiers. Priming of cDNA synthesis was performed from both the TCR alpha and TCR beta constant segments. Libraries were amplified in two PCR steps, with sample barcodes and sequencing adapters added in the second step. Sequencing of libraries was performed on Illumina HiSeq 2500 (2x100 bp) or NovaSeq (2x150 bp). Per the authors' processing: MIGEC was used to demultiplex reads and collapse the reads into UMI consensus sequences, and MiXCR was used for V(D)J alignment. Using edgeR on replicate PBMC samples, clonotypes were called vaccine-responding if FDR was below 0.01 and the log2 fold change was above 5 up to day 15. Each bulk clonotype received a CD4 or CD8 identity based on whether the sequenced CD4 or CD8 repertoire contained that clonotype at higher abundance. TCRdb reran the public reads through fastp at Q25 and MiXCR, keeping productive beta chains. Identical CDR3 proteins give one entry, which carries the most common genes and DNA. These V and J calls are TCRdb output, not the study's own analysis. The sample records around 150,000 distinct CDR3 sequences, around 7.3% of which are singletons. The ten largest clones take up approximately 2.5% of the sample.

The receptor chain draws on TRBV4-1 and TRBJ1-5; TRBD1 is perhaps the D gene, given 5 matching bases. Source: CD4+ T cells sorted from PBMCs, taken around 5 days after the first yellow fever vaccination. The sequence was obtained from a young man who received the YFV17D yellow fever vaccine. The CDR3 in this case is CASSQVGLYGQPQHF. The DNA sequence follows: TGCGCCAGCAGCCAGGTGGGACTTTATGGACAGCCCCAGCATTTT.